This entry features one T cell receptor (beta chain) sequence. These data originate in a study of PD-L1 blockade in urothelial cancer. Overall study context: Analysis of blood occurred 3 weeks (second dose) and 6 weeks after treatment start.

This CDR3 region has 15 residues. The germline V gene has CDR1 SGHRS and CDR2 YFSETQ. Trimming left V 1 base short and J 2 bases short, with 11 bases between. Clones were read by immunoSEQ multiplex PCR, and TCRdb kept only the in-frame ones, dropping some. Among approximately 80,000 clones, about 80% were seen once, and the ten largest hold around a tenth. This receptor was identified in a man aged 65 to 79 with urothelial cancer. The rearrangement links TRBV5-1 to TRBJ2-3, with D possibly matching TRBD2 (6 bases). Specimen: PBMCs, collected around atezolizumab (anti-PD-L1) treatment. Here the CDR3 reads CASSLWGLPTDTQYF. Written as DNA, the CDR3 is TGCGCCAGCAGCTTGTGGGGACTTCCCACAGATACGCAGTATTTT.